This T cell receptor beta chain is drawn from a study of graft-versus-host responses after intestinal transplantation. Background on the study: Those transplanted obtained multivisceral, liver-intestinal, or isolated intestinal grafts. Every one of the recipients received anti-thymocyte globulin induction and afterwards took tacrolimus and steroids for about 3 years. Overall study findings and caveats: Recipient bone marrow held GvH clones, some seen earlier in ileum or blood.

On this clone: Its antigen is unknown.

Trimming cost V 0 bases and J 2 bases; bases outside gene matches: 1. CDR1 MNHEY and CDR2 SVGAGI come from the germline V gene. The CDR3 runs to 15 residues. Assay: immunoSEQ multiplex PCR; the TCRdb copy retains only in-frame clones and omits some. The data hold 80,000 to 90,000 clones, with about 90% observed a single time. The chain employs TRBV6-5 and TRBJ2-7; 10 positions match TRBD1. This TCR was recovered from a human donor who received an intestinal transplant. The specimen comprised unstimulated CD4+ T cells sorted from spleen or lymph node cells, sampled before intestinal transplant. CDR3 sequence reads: CASSYSDRGPYEQYF. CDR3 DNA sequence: TGTGCCAGCAGTTACTCCGACAGGGGGCCCTACGAGCAGTACTTC.